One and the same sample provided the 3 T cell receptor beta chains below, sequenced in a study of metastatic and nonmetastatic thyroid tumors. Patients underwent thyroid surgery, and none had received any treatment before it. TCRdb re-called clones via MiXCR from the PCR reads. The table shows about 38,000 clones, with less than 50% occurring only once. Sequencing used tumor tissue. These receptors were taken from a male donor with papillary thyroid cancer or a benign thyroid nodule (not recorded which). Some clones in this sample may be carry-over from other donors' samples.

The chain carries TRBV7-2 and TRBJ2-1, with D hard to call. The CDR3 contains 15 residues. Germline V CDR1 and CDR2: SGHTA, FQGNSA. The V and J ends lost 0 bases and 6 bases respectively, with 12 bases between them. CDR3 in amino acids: CASSLAGHPVNEQFF. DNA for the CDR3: TGTGCCAGCAGCTTAGCCGGGCACCCGGTCAATGAGCAGTTCTTC.

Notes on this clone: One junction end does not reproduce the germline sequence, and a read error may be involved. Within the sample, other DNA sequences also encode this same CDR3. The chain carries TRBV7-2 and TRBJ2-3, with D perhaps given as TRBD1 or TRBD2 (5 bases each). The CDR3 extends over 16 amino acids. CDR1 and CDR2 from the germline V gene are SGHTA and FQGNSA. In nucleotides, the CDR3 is TGTGCTAGCAGCTTAACGGGACGCCCACAGGCAGATACGCAGTATTTT. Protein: CASSLTGRPQADTQYF.

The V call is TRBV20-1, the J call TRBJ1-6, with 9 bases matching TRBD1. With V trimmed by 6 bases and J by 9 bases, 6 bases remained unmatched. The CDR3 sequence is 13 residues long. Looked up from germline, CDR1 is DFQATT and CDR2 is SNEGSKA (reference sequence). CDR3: CSAITGGVSPLHF. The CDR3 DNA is TGCAGTGCCATAACAGGGGGCGTTTCACCCCTCCACTTT.